Only a few counts were recorded for the clone carrying this T cell receptor beta chain. Its antigen is unknown. The CDR3 runs to 13 residues. Trimming left V 6 bases short and J 6 bases short, with 15 bases between. Germline assignment: CDR1 MNHEY and CDR2 SMNVEV (reference sequence). The sample belongs to a study of T-cell memory formation after mild COVID-19. Whole-study results and caveats: Researchers found some responding clones in pre-infection memory, a sign that cross-reactive memory joined. Contracting clones from day 15 to 85 had balanced CD4/CD8; later expanders favoured CD4+. The authors left the SARS-CoV-2 specificity of second-wave clones peaking on day 37 unconfirmed.

TCRdb recomputed calls from the 5' RACE reads with MiXCR, one row per CDR3 protein. The data hold about 390,000 distinct CDR3 sequences, with around 20% observed a single time. The sequence was obtained from an adult woman who had mild COVID-19 (a few samples of this study predate the infection). Cell type and time point are not known. The rearrangement joins TRBV27 to TRBJ2-7; D is ambiguous. Sample: PBMCs or a T cell subset sorted from them (not recorded which). CDR3 coding DNA: TGTGCCAGCAGCCTGCATCCGGTGTCCGAGCAGTACTTC. Amino acids: CASSLHPVSEQYF.